A selection of T cell receptor beta chains follows, all from one sample in a study of T cell changes during pregnancy in multiple sclerosis. Sequencing used immunoSEQ multiplex PCR; TCRdb keeps in-frame clones, though not all of them. This sample has about 58,000 clones, with around 90% found just once. Sequences were derived from CD4+ T cells from peripheral blood mononuclear cells, sampled after pregnancy. The receptors were sampled from a female donor in good health, enrolled as a control in a pregnancy study. Both conserved end residues are part of each CDR3. Fields, in order: clone size, D gene, J gene, V gene, CDR3 protein, CDR3 DNA. The D gene is left open where the match is weak. Expanded clones get a size class; other rows say once, few or many, or leave the size out.

clone_size: few
d_call: NA
j_call: TRBJ1-5
v_call: TRBV25-1
cdr3_aa: CASSETGHQPQHF
cdr3_nt: TGTGCCAGCAGTGAAACAGGGCATCAGCCCCAGCATTTT

clone_size: NA
d_call: TRBD2
j_call: TRBJ2-3
v_call: TRBV7-3
cdr3_aa: CASSLGGVGTDTQYF
cdr3_nt: TGTGCCAGCAGCCTGGGAGGGGTTGGCACAGATACGCAGTATTTT

clone_size: NA
d_call: TRBD1
j_call: TRBJ1-2
v_call: TRBV7-9
cdr3_aa: CASSSPVGQGDYGYTF
cdr3_nt: TGTGCCAGCAGCTCTCCGGTCGGACAGGGAGACTATGGCTACACCTTC

clone_size: NA
d_call: TRBD1
j_call: TRBJ1-2
v_call: TRBV5-1
cdr3_aa: CASNLGTGDGYAF
cdr3_nt: TGCGCCAGCAACTTAGGGACAGGGGATGGCTACGCCTTC

clone_size: once
d_call: NA
j_call: TRBJ2-6
v_call: TRBV7-2
cdr3_aa: CASSLDLYRHSPGANVLTF
cdr3_nt: TGTGCCAGCAGCTTAGATCTTTACAGACACTCCCCTGGGGCCAACGTCCTGACTTTC

clone_size: NA
d_call: NA
j_call: TRBJ1-6
v_call: TRBV5-1
cdr3_aa: CASSGDYNSPLHF
cdr3_nt: TGCGCCAGCTCCGGGGATTATAATTCACCCCTCCACTTT

clone_size: NA
d_call: NA
j_call: TRBJ1-2
v_call: TRBV16
cdr3_aa: CASSPTGSRVPQGGYTF
cdr3_nt: TGTGCCAGCAGCCCTACCGGGTCTAGGGTCCCACAGGGTGGCTACACCTTC

clone_size: NA
d_call: TRBD1
j_call: TRBJ2-5
v_call: TRBV2
cdr3_aa: CASSADRRTSTQYF
cdr3_nt: TGTGCCAGCAGTGCGGACAGGCGGACCTCGACCCAGTACTTC

clone_size: NA
d_call: TRBD1
j_call: TRBJ1-1
v_call: TRBV4-3
cdr3_aa: CASSQDRFGTGGTEAFF
cdr3_nt: TGCGCCAGCAGCCAAGATCGTTTCGGGACAGGGGGAACTGAAGCTTTCTTT

clone_size: NA
d_call: NA
j_call: TRBJ1-2
v_call: TRBV19
cdr3_aa: CASRPPSGHYGYTF
cdr3_nt: TGTGCCAGTAGACCCCCGTCAGGGCACTATGGCTACACCTTC

clone_size: NA
d_call: NA
j_call: TRBJ1-2
v_call: TRBV4-3
cdr3_aa: CASSPTGYGYTF
cdr3_nt: TGCGCCAGCAGCCCAACAGGCTATGGCTACACCTTC

clone_size: NA
d_call: NA
j_call: TRBJ1-1
v_call: TRBV5-1
cdr3_aa: CASSLRDGEGGRAFF
cdr3_nt: TGCGCCAGCAGCTTGCGGGACGGGGAGGGTGGGCGAGCTTTCTTT

clone_size: NA
d_call: TRBD1
j_call: TRBJ1-3
v_call: TRBV5-4
cdr3_aa: CASSLAGRGSGNTIYF
cdr3_nt: TGTGCCAGCAGCTTGGCGGGCAGGGGGTCGGGAAACACCATATATTTT

clone_size: few
d_call: NA
j_call: TRBJ2-3
v_call: TRBV5-1
cdr3_aa: CASSSEGDLSTDTQYF
cdr3_nt: TGCGCCAGCAGCTCTGAGGGCGACCTTAGCACAGATACGCAGTATTTT

clone_size: NA
d_call: TRBD1
j_call: TRBJ1-6
v_call: TRBV18
cdr3_aa: CASSPGQGNNSPLHF
cdr3_nt: TGTGCCAGCTCACCCGGACAGGGCAATAATTCACCCCTCCACTTT

clone_size: few
d_call: NA
j_call: TRBJ1-4
v_call: TRBV4-2
cdr3_aa: CASSQATEIATNEKLFF
cdr3_nt: TGTGCCAGCAGCCAAGCGACAGAGATTGCAACTAATGAAAAACTGTTTTTT

clone_size: few
d_call: TRBD1
j_call: TRBJ2-1
v_call: TRBV11-2
cdr3_aa: CASTVNRGRGNEQFF
cdr3_nt: TGTGCCAGCACCGTGAACAGGGGGCGTGGCAATGAGCAGTTCTTC

clone_size: NA
d_call: NA
j_call: TRBJ1-2
v_call: TRBV7-2
cdr3_aa: CASSLSSQGGGYTF
cdr3_nt: TGTGCCAGCAGCTTAAGTAGTCAGGGTGGTGGCTACACCTTC

clone_size: NA
d_call: NA
j_call: TRBJ1-4
v_call: TRBV6-5
cdr3_aa: CASSQTGGLNEKLFF
cdr3_nt: TGTGCCAGCAGTCAGACCGGGGGGCTTAATGAAAAACTGTTTTTT

clone_size: NA
d_call: NA
j_call: TRBJ2-7
v_call: TRBV29-1
cdr3_aa: CSVETLGPRTYEQYF
cdr3_nt: TGCAGCGTTGAAACACTGGGTCCTAGAACCTACGAGCAGTACTTC

clone_size: once
d_call: NA
j_call: TRBJ1-1
v_call: TRBV7-2
cdr3_aa: CASSPSGGGTEAFF
cdr3_nt: TGTGCCAGCAGCCCTAGCGGGGGGGGCACTGAAGCTTTCTTT

clone_size: NA
d_call: TRBD1
j_call: TRBJ1-5
v_call: TRBV19
cdr3_aa: CASSATGGRQPQHF
cdr3_nt: TGTGCCAGTAGTGCGACAGGGGGCCGTCAGCCCCAGCATTTT

clone_size: NA
d_call: TRBD1
j_call: TRBJ2-3
v_call: TRBV11-1
cdr3_aa: CASSFLAGQGAIDTQYF
cdr3_nt: TGTGCCAGCAGCTTTCTTGCGGGACAGGGGGCCATAGATACGCAGTATTTT

clone_size: NA
d_call: NA
j_call: TRBJ1-5
v_call: TRBV30
cdr3_aa: CAWSVGRDQPQHF
cdr3_nt: TGTGCCTGGAGTGTCGGGAGGGATCAGCCCCAGCATTTT

clone_size: NA
d_call: NA
j_call: TRBJ1-5
v_call: TRBV18
cdr3_aa: CASSSQTGFGQPQHF
cdr3_nt: TGTGCCAGCTCGTCTCAAACAGGGTTTGGTCAGCCCCAGCATTTT

clone_size: NA
d_call: NA
j_call: TRBJ2-3
v_call: TRBV11-1
cdr3_aa: CASSSSGAQGRTQYF
cdr3_nt: TGTGCCAGCAGCTCCTCTGGGGCCCAGGGGCGTACGCAGTATTTT

clone_size: NA
d_call: NA
j_call: TRBJ2-7
v_call: TRBV6-5
cdr3_aa: CASSYTHGYEQYF
cdr3_nt: TGTGCCAGCAGTTACACCCACGGCTACGAGCAGTACTTC

clone_size: once
d_call: TRBD2
j_call: TRBJ2-5
v_call: TRBV19
cdr3_aa: CASSIGPSGQETQYF
cdr3_nt: TGTGCCAGTAGTATCGGTCCTAGCGGCCAAGAGACCCAGTACTTC

clone_size: NA
d_call: TRBD1
j_call: TRBJ1-1
v_call: TRBV7-9
cdr3_aa: CASSLGTGLSTEAFF
cdr3_nt: TGTGCCAGCAGCTTAGGGACAGGTTTATCCACTGAAGCTTTCTTT

clone_size: NA
d_call: NA
j_call: TRBJ2-1
v_call: TRBV14
cdr3_aa: CASSQGSGLAYNEQFF
cdr3_nt: TGTGCCAGCAGCCAGGGGAGCGGGCTGGCCTACAATGAGCAGTTCTTC

clone_size: once
d_call: TRBD1
j_call: TRBJ1-2
v_call: TRBV5-6
cdr3_aa: CASSLPQGALSRNYGYTF
cdr3_nt: TGTGCCAGCAGCTTGCCACAGGGGGCTCTGTCTAGGAACTATGGCTACACCTTC

clone_size: once
d_call: TRBD1
j_call: TRBJ2-2
v_call: TRBV2
cdr3_aa: CASSGQGAGELFF
cdr3_nt: TGTGCCAGCAGTGGTCAGGGGGCCGGGGAGCTGTTTTTT

clone_size: once
d_call: NA
j_call: TRBJ1-1
v_call: TRBV18
cdr3_aa: CASSPNSNVNTEAFF
cdr3_nt: TGTGCCAGCTCACCAAACTCCAATGTGAACACTGAAGCTTTCTTT

clone_size: few
d_call: TRBD2
j_call: TRBJ2-4
v_call: TRBV7-2
cdr3_aa: CASSLATSVAKNIQYF
cdr3_nt: TGTGCCAGCAGCTTAGCGACTAGCGTAGCCAAAAACATTCAGTACTTC

clone_size: NA
d_call: TRBD1
j_call: TRBJ2-3
v_call: TRBV5-4
cdr3_aa: CASSLAFDRAADTQYF
cdr3_nt: TGTGCCAGCAGCTTGGCCTTCGACAGGGCGGCAGATACGCAGTATTTT

clone_size: once
d_call: TRBD2
j_call: TRBJ2-2
v_call: TRBV7-2
cdr3_aa: CASSSQRGGGELFF
cdr3_nt: TGTGCCAGCAGCTCCCAGCGGGGGGGCGGGGAGCTGTTTTTT

clone_size: NA
d_call: NA
j_call: TRBJ1-3
v_call: TRBV10-3
cdr3_aa: CAITADSGGSGNTIYF
cdr3_nt: TGTGCCATCACCGCGGACAGTGGTGGTTCGGGAAACACCATATATTTT

clone_size: NA
d_call: TRBD2
j_call: TRBJ2-7
v_call: TRBV10-3
cdr3_aa: CAITGTNSSYEQYF
cdr3_nt: TGTGCCATAACCGGGACTAATAGCTCCTACGAGCAGTACTTC

clone_size: NA
d_call: TRBD1
j_call: TRBJ2-1
v_call: TRBV6-6
cdr3_aa: CASSYHRGQINEQFF
cdr3_nt: TGTGCCAGCAGTTACCACAGGGGGCAAATCAATGAGCAGTTCTTC

clone_size: NA
d_call: NA
j_call: TRBJ2-1
v_call: TRBV7-9
cdr3_aa: CASSFVEGSEQFF
cdr3_nt: TGTGCCAGCAGCTTTGTTGAGGGATCCGAGCAGTTCTTC

clone_size: NA
d_call: NA
j_call: TRBJ1-2
v_call: TRBV6-6
cdr3_aa: CASSYTVNYGYTF
cdr3_nt: TGTGCCAGCAGTTATACAGTAAACTATGGCTACACCTTC

clone_size: NA
d_call: TRBD1
j_call: TRBJ2-3
v_call: TRBV11-2
cdr3_aa: CASSLWTGGFGTDTQYF
cdr3_nt: TGTGCCAGCAGCTTATGGACAGGGGGCTTCGGCACAGATACGCAGTATTTT

clone_size: NA
d_call: TRBD1
j_call: TRBJ1-1
v_call: TRBV5-4
cdr3_aa: CASSLQGVNTEAFF
cdr3_nt: TGTGCCAGCAGCTTACAGGGGGTGAACACTGAAGCTTTCTTT

clone_size: NA
d_call: NA
j_call: TRBJ2-2
v_call: TRBV5-8
cdr3_aa: CASSLEGINTGELFF
cdr3_nt: TGTGCCAGCAGCTTGGAGGGGATTAACACCGGGGAGCTGTTTTTT

clone_size: NA
d_call: TRBD2
j_call: TRBJ2-2
v_call: TRBV6-1
cdr3_aa: CASSEGPSGGAANTGELFF
cdr3_nt: TGTGCCAGCAGTGAGGGTCCTAGCGGGGGGGCCGCGAACACCGGGGAGCTGTTTTTT

clone_size: NA
d_call: TRBD1
j_call: TRBJ2-1
v_call: TRBV7-2
cdr3_aa: CASSPGQGHDNEQFF
cdr3_nt: TGTGCCAGCAGCCCGGGACAGGGGCACGACAATGAGCAGTTCTTC

clone_size: NA
d_call: TRBD1
j_call: TRBJ1-2
v_call: TRBV30
cdr3_aa: CAWTTGGHGYTF
cdr3_nt: TGTGCCTGGACCACAGGGGGGCATGGCTACACCTTC

clone_size: once
d_call: NA
j_call: TRBJ2-1
v_call: TRBV5-1
cdr3_aa: CASSLAASMNEQFF
cdr3_nt: TGCGCCAGCAGCTTGGCCGCTAGCATGAATGAGCAGTTCTTC